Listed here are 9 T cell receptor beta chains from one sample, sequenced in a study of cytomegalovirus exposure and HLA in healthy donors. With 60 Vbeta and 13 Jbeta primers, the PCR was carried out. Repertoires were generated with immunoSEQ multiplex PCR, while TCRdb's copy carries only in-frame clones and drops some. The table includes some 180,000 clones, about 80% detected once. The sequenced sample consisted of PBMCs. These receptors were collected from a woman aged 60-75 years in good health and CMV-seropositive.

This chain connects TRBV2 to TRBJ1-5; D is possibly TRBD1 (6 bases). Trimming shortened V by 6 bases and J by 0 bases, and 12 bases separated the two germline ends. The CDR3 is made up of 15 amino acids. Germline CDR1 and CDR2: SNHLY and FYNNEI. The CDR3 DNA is TGTGCCAGCAGCTTCAGGGGAGATAGCAATCAGCCCCAGCATTTT. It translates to CASSFRGDSNQPQHF.

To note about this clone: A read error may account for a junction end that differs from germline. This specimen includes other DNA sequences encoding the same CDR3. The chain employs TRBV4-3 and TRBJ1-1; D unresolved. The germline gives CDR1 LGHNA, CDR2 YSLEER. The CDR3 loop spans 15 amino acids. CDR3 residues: CASSQDWVAGTEAFF. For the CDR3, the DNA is TGCGCCAGCAGCCAAGATTGGGTGGCGGGCACTGAAGCTTTTTTT.

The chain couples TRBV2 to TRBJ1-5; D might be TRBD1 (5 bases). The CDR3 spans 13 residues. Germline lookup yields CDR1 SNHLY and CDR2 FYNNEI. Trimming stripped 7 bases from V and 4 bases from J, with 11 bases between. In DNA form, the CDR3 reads TGTGCCAGCACCGGGGGTGAAAATCAGCCCCAGCATTTT. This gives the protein CASTGGENQPQHF. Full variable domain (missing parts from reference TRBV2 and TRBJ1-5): EPEVTQTPSHQVTQMGQEVILRCVPISNHLYFYWYRQILGQKVEFLVSFYNNEISEKSEIFDDQFSVERPDGSNFTLKIRSTKLEDSAMYFCASTGGENQPQHFGDGTRLSIL.

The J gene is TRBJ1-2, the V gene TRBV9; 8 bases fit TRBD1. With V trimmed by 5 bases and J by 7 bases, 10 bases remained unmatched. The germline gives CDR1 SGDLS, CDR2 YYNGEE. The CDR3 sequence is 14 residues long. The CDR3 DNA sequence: TGTGCCAGCAGTGCAACCGGACAGGGACTTGGCTACACCTTC. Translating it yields CASSATGQGLGYTF.

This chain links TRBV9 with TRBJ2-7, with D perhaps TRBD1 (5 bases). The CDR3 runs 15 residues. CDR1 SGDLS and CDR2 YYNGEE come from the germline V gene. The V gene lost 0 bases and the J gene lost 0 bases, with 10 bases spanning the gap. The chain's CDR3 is CASSVGGHSSYEQYF. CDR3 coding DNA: TGTGCCAGCAGCGTAGGAGGACATTCCTCCTACGAGCAGTACTTC.

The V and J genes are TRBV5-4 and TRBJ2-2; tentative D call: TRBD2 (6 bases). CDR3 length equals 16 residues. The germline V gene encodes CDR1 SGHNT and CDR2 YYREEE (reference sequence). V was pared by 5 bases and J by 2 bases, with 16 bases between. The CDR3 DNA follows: TGTGCCAGCAGACGAAACGGGGGATCCAACACCGGGGAGCTGTTTTTT. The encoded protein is CASRRNGGSNTGELFF.

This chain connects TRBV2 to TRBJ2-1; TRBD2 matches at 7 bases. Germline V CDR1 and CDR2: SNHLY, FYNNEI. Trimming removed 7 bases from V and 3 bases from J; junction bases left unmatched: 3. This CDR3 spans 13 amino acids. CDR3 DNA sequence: TGTGCCAGCAAGAGCGGGGTCTACAATGAGCAGTTCTTC. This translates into CASKSGVYNEQFF.

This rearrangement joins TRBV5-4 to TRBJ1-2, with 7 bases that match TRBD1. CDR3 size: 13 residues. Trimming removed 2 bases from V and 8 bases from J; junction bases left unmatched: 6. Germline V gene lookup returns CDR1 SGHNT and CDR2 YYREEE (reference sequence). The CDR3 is CASSLDRVGGYTF. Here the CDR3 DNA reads TGTGCCAGCAGCTTAGACAGGGTAGGAGGCTACACCTTC.

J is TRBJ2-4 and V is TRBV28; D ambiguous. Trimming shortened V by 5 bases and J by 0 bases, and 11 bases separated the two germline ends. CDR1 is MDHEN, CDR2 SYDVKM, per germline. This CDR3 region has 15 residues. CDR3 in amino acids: CASSGGSLAKNIQYF. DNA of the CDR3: TGTGCCAGCAGTGGCGGCAGCTTAGCCAAAAACATTCAGTACTTC.